This T cell receptor (beta chain) is from a study of control samples from healthy donors and cancer patients. Only in-frame clones appear in the TCRdb table, and some are missing; sequencing was by immunoSEQ multiplex PCR. The repertoire holds just over 150,000 clones, with about 93% as singletons. Germline V gives CDR1 LNHDA, CDR2 SQIVND (reference sequence). This CDR3 comprises 13 residues. Deletions cut 3 bases from V and 4 bases from J, with 9 bases between. This receptor was obtained from a man aged 45-65 years in good health. V usage is TRBV19 and J usage is TRBJ1-2; D is possibly TRBD1 (6 bases). Sequencing input: blood. DNA for the CDR3: TGTGCCAGTAGTATCGGACAGTCCTATGGCTACACCTTC. Amino acid sequence: CASSIGQSYGYTF.